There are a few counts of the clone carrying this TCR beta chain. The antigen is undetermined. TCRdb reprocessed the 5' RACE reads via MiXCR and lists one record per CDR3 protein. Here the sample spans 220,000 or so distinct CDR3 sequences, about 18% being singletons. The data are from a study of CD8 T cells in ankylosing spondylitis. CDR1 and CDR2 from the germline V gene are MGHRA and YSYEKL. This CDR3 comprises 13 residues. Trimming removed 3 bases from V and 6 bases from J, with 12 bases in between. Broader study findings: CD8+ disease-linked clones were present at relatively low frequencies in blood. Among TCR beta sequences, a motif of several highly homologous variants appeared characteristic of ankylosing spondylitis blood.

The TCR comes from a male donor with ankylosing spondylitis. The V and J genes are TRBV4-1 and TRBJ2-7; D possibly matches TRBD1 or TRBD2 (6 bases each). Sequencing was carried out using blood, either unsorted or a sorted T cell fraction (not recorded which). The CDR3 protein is CASSHGGSGEQYF. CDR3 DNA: TGCGCCAGCAGCCACGGGGGCTCGGGCGAGCAGTACTTC.